This T cell receptor beta chain was observed in a study of T cells expressing NK-cell markers. About the study: The TCR beta repertoires were obtained from sorted CD3+CD56+NKG2C+, CD3+CD56+NKG2C- and CD3+CD56-NKG2C+ T cells. Findings of the study overall: In about 6 donors, dominant CD3+CD56+NKG2C+ clonotypes ranked among the top 10 CD8+ clonotypes.

A 5'RACE template switching approach incorporating UMIs was used to make TCR beta cDNA. TCRdb re-called the 5' RACE reads; one entry per CDR3 protein, DNA not given. This sample carries about 160,000 distinct CDR3 sequences, with less than 20% going to the ten biggest clones. Concerning this clonotype: Its antigen is unidentified.

CDR3 length: 16 residues. Germline CDR1 is MNHNS and CDR2 is SASEGT. This clonotype originated in a woman between 18 and 70 years old in good health. The rearrangement uses TRBV6-1 and TRBJ2-3; the TCRdb D gene call, TRBD1, has no DNA to confirm it. The sample comprised blood T cells: a sorted CD56 or NKG2C T cell subset, CD4+ or CD8+ T cells, or bulk PBMC T cells (not recorded which). CDR3 protein: CASSEQGSSSTDTQYF.